Sequencing of this TCR beta chain was carried out in a study of blood T cell repertoires in COVID-19. Background on the study: Sample material is recorded as cDNA or gDNA derived from T cells, B-cell-depleted T cells, or PBMCs.

The CDR3 has 16 residues. CDR1 and CDR2 from the germline V gene are MNHEY and SMNVEV (reference sequence). The trim removed 5 bases at V and 4 bases at J, leaving 11 bases unmatched. TCRdb's table, derived via immunoSEQ multiplex PCR, lists solely in-frame clones and lacks some. Altogether about 200,000 clones are present, approximately 80% being singletons, with the ten largest covering approximately 12%. The sequencing input was PBMCs or T cells enriched from blood (not recorded which). The TCR originated in a man in his forties who had recovered from COVID-19. This chain connects TRBV27 to TRBJ2-5; 9 nucleotides line up with TRBD2. CDR3 loop: CASSPPWREGPETQYF. CDR3 DNA: TGTGCCAGCAGTCCTCCCTGGCGGGAGGGCCCAGAGACCCAGTACTTC.